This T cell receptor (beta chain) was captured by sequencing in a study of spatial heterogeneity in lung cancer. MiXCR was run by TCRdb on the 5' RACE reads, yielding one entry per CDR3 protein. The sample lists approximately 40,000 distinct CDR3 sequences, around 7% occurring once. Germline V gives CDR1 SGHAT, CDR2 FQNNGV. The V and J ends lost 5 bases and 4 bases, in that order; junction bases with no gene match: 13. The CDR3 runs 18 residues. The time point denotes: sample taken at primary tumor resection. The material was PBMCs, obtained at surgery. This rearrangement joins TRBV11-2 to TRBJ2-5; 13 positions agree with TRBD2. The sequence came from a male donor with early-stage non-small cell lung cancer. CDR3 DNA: TGTGCCAGCAGCCCTCCCCGAGGACTAGCGGGAGCGGGAGAGACCCAGTACTTC. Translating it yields CASSPPRGLAGAGETQYF.